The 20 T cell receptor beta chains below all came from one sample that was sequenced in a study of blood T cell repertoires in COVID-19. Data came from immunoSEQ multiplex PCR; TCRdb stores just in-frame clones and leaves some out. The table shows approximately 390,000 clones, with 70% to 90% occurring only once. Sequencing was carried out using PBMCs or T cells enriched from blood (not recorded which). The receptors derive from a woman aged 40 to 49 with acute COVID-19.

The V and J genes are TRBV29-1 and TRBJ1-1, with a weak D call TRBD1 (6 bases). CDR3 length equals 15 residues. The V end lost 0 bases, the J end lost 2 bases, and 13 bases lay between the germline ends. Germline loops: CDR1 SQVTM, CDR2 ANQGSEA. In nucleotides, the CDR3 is TGCAGCGTTGAAGATGAGGGGGACACTAACACTGAAGCTTTCTTT. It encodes CSVEDEGDTNTEAFF. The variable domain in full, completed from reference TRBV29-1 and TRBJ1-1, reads SAVISQKPSRDICQRGTSLTIQCQVDSQVTMMFWYRQQPGQSLTLIATANQGSEATYESGFVIDKFPISRPNLTFSTLTVSNMSPEDSSIYLCSVEDEGDTNTEAFFGQGTRLTVV.

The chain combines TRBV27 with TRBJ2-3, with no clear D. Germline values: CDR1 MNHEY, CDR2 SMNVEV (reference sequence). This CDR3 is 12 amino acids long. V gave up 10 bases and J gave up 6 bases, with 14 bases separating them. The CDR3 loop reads CATLTGGDTQYF. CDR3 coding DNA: TGTGCCACCCTGACGGGTGGGGATACGCAGTATTTT.

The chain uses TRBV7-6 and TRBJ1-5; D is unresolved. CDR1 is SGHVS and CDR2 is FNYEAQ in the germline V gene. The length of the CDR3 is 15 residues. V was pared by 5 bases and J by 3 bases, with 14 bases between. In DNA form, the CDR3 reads TGTGCCAGCAGCGAGAGGTCGGGGTCCAATCAGCCCCAGCATTTT. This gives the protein CASSERSGSNQPQHF.

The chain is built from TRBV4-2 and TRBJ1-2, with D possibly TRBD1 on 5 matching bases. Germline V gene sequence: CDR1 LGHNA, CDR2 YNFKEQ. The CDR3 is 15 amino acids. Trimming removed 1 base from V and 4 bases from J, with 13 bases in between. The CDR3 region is CASSQVTGAGYGYTF. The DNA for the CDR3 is TGTGCCAGCAGCCAAGTCACAGGAGCTGGCTATGGCTACACCTTC.

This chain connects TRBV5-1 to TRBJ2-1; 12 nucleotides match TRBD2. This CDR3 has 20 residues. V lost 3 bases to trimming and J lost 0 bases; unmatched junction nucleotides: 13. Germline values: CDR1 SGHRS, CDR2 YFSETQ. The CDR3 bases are TGCGCCAGCAGCTCCACCGGGACTAGCGGGCCATTGAGCTCCTACAATGAGCAGTTCTTC. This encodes CASSSTGTSGPLSSYNEQFF.

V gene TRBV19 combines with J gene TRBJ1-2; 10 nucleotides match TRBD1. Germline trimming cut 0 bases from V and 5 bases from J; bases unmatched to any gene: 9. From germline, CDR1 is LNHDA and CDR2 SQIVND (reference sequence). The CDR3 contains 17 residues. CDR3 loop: CASSIEGTGASGYGYTF. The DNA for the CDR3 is TGTGCCAGTAGTATAGAAGGGACAGGGGCTTCTGGATATGGCTACACCTTC. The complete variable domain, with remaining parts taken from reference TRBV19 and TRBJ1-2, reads DGGITQSPKYLFRKEGQNVTLSCEQNLNHDAMYWYRQDPGQGLRLIYYSQIVNDFQKGDIAEGYSVSREKKESFPLTVTSAQKNPTAFYLCASSIEGTGASGYGYTFGSGTRLTVV.

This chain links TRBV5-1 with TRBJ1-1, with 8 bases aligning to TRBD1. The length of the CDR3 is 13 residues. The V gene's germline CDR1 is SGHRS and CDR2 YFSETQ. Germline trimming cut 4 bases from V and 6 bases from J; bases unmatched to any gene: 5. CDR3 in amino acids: CASSLGQGPEAFF. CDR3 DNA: TGCGCCAGCAGCCTAGGACAGGGCCCTGAAGCTTTCTTT.

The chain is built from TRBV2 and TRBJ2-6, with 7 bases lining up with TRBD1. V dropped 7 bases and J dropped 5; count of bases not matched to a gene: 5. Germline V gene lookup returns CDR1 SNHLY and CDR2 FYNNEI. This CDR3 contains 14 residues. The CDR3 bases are TGTGCCAGCACATCGACAGGGTGGGCCAACGTCCTGACTTTC. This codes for CASTSTGWANVLTF.

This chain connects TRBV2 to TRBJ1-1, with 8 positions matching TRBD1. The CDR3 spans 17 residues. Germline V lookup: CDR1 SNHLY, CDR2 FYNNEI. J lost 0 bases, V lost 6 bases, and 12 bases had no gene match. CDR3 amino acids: CASSFQGAGFMNTEAFF. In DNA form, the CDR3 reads TGTGCCAGCAGCTTTCAGGGGGCTGGTTTTATGAACACTGAAGCTTTCTTT.

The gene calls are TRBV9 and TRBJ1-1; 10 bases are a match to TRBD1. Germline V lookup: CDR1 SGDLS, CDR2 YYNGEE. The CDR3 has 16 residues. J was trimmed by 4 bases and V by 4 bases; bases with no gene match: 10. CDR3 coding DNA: TGTGCCAGCAGCTCGGGGACAGGGGATATGGGCACTGAAGCTTTCTTT. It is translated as CASSSGTGDMGTEAFF. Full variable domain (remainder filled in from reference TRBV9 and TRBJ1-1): DSGVTQTPKHLITATGQRVTLRCSPRSGDLSVYWYQQSLDQGLQFLIQYYNGEERAKGNILERFSAQQFPDLHSELNLSSLELGDSALYFCASSSGTGDMGTEAFFGQGTRLTVV.

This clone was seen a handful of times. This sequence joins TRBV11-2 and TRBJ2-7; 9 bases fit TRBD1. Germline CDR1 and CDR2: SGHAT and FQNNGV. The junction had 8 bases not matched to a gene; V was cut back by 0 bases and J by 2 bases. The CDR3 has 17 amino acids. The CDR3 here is CASSLEPGTGYPYEQYF. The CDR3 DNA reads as TGTGCCAGCAGCTTAGAGCCCGGGACAGGGTACCCCTACGAGCAGTACTTC.

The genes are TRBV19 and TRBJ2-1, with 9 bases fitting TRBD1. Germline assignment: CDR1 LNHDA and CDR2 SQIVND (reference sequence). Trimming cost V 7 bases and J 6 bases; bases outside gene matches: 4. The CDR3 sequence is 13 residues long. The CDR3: CASMGQGFNEQFF. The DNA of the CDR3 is TGTGCCAGTATGGGACAGGGCTTCAATGAGCAGTTCTTC. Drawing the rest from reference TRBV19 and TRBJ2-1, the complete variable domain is DGGITQSPKYLFRKEGQNVTLSCEQNLNHDAMYWYRQDPGQGLRLIYYSQIVNDFQKGDIAEGYSVSREKKESFPLTVTSAQKNPTAFYLCASMGQGFNEQFFGPGTRLTVL.

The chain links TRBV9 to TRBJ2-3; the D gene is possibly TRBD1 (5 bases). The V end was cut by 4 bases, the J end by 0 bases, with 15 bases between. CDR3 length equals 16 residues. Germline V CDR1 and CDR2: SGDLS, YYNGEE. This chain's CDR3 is CASSPLKTVSTDTQYF. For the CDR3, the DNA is TGTGCCAGCAGCCCGCTAAAGACAGTTAGCACAGATACGCAGTATTTT.

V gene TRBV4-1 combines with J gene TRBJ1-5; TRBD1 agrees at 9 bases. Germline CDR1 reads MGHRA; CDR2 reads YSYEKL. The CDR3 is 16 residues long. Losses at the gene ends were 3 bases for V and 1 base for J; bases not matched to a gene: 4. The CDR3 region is CASSHPGTGSNQPQHF. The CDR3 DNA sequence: TGCGCCAGCAGCCATCCCGGGACAGGGAGCAATCAGCCCCAGCATTTT.

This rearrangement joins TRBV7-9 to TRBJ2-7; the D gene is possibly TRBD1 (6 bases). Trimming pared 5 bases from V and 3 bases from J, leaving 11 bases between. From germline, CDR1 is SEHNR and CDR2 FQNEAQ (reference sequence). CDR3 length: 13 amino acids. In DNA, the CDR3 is TGTGCCAGCAGCCGGGACACCTTCTACGAGCAGTACTTC. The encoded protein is CASSRDTFYEQYF.

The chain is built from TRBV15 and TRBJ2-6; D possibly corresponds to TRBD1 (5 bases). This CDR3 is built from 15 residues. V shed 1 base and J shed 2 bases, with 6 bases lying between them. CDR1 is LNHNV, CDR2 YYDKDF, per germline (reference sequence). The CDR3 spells CATSRGGAGANVLTF. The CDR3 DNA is TGTGCCACCAGCAGAGGGGGCGCTGGGGCCAACGTCCTGACTTTC.

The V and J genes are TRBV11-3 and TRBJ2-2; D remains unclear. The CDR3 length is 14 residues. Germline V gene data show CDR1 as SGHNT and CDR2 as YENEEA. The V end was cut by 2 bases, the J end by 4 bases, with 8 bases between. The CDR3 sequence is CASSLSGPTGELFF. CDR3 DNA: TGTGCCAGCAGCTTAAGTGGGCCCACCGGGGAGCTGTTTTTT.

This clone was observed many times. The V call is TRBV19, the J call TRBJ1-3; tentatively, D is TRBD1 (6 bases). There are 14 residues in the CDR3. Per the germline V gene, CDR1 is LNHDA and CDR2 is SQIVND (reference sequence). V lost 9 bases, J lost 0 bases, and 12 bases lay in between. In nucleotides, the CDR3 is TGTGCCAGCGGGGACACCATCTCTGGAAACACCATATATTTT. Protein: CASGDTISGNTIYF.

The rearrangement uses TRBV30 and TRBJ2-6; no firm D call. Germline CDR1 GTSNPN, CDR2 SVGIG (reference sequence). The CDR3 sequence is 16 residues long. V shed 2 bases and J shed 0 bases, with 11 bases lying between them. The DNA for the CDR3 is TGTGCCTGGAGTACCGGGTCCTTCTCTGGGGCCAACGTCCTGACTTTC. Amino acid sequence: CAWSTGSFSGANVLTF.

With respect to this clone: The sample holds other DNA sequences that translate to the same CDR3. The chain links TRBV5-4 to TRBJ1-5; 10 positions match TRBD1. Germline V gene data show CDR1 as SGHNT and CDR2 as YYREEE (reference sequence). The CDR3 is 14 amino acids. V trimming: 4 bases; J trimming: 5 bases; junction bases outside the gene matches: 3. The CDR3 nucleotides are TGTGCCAGCAGCCCCGGGACAGGGGATCAGCCCCAGCATTTT. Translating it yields CASSPGTGDQPQHF.